These 23 T cell receptor beta chains share one sample of origin, sequenced in a study of patients and donors after allogeneic stem cell transplantation (dated by TCRdb to 2018 to 2020). Receptor libraries were prepared by RT-PCR. TCRdb lists the instrument as NextSeq 550. In TCRdb, the public reads were trimmed at Q25 with fastp and aligned with MiXCR, with productive beta chains retained. Each entry is one CDR3 protein sequence, shown with its most common DNA and genes. Recorded for this sample are hundreds of thousands of distinct CDR3 sequences; around 14% of them occurred a single time. Of the sample, roughly 11% falls within the top ten clones. Sequencing used blood, either unsorted or a sorted T cell fraction (not recorded which). These receptors were obtained from a human donor who was either an allogeneic HSCT recipient or a stem cell or donor lymphocyte infusion donor (not recorded which). It is not recorded whose cells these are; they may come from a transplant donor.

The sample holds a few counts of this clonotype. The genes are TRBV10-3 and TRBJ2-3; 10 bases match TRBD2. With V trimmed by 4 bases and J by 4 bases, 5 bases remained unmatched. The CDR3 runs 15 residues. Looked up from germline, CDR1 is ENHRY and CDR2 is SYGVKD. The CDR3 loop reads CAISATSGVADTQYF. CDR3 in DNA: TGTGCCATCAGTGCTACTAGCGGGGTTGCAGATACGCAGTATTTT.

Many counts were recorded for this clonotype. This chain joins TRBV5-4 and TRBJ1-1; 11 bases align to TRBD1. CDR3 size: 15 residues. The V gene end was trimmed by 4 bases and the J gene end by 1 base; junction bases not matched to a gene: 3. Germline V CDR1 and CDR2: SGHNT, YYREEE (reference sequence). As DNA, the CDR3 is TGTGCCAGCAGCCTGGGACAGGGGGGGAACACTGAAGCTTTCTTT. Amino acids: CASSLGQGGNTEAFF.

This clonotype has only a few counts. The V and J genes are TRBV2 and TRBJ1-2; D gene uncertain. The V and J ends lost 6 bases and 4 bases respectively, with 15 bases between them. The CDR3 spans 14 residues. Germline V CDR1 and CDR2: SNHLY, FYNNEI. CDR3 sequence: CASRSGRASYGYTF. The CDR3 nucleotides are TGTGCCAGCAGGAGTGGTAGGGCTTCCTATGGCTACACCTTC.

The chain recombines TRBV4-2 with TRBJ2-3, with a tentative D call TRBD2 (5 bases). Germline V gene sequence: CDR1 LGHNA, CDR2 YNFKEQ. This CDR3 spans 15 amino acids. Trimming shortened V by 1 base and J by 2 bases, and 10 bases separated the two germline ends. CDR3 coding DNA: TGTGCCAGCAGCCAAGGAGGGAGCGACACAGATACGCAGTATTTT. This encodes CASSQGGSDTDTQYF.

This sequence joins TRBV6-1 and TRBJ2-2; the D gene could be TRBD1 or TRBD2 (7 bases each). Deletions cut 6 bases from V and 1 base from J, with 12 bases between. Germline lookup yields CDR1 MNHNS and CDR2 SASEGT. The CDR3 has 15 residues. The chain's CDR3 is CASRQGGMNTGELFF. The CDR3 DNA reads TGTGCCAGCAGGCAGGGGGGGATGAACACCGGGGAGCTGTTTTTT.

V is TRBV6-1 and J is TRBJ2-7; 8 bases line up with TRBD2. Trimming cost V 5 bases and J 6 bases; bases outside gene matches: 6. Germline CDR1 MNHNS, CDR2 SASEGT. CDR3 size: 13 residues. CDR3 sequence: CASSSGSFLEQYF. The CDR3 DNA reads TGTGCCAGCAGTAGCGGGAGTTTCCTCGAGCAGTACTTC.

This clonotype occurred many times. The chain couples TRBV4-1 to TRBJ2-2; 7 bases are shared with TRBD2. The CDR3 has 14 amino acids. CDR1 MGHRA and CDR2 YSYEKL come from the germline V gene. The V and J ends lost 5 bases and 5 bases, in that order; junction bases with no gene match: 5. The CDR3 loop reads CASSVILATGELFF. The CDR3 DNA sequence: TGCGCCAGCAGCGTCATACTAGCGACCGGGGAGCTGTTTTTT.

The chain employs TRBV2 and TRBJ1-2; weak D call: TRBD1 (5 bases). Germline CDR1 reads SNHLY; CDR2 reads FYNNEI. V lost 1 base and J lost 4, with 16 bases in between. This CDR3 comprises 16 residues. For the CDR3, the DNA is TGTGCCAGCAGTGAAGGAAGGGACTTGGGGCGCTATGGCTACACCTTC. It yields the protein CASSEGRDLGRYGYTF.

At least ten counts were recorded for this clonotype. This chain connects TRBV5-1 to TRBJ1-5; 9 bases agree with TRBD1. This CDR3 spans 14 amino acids. Per germline, CDR1 SGHRS and CDR2 YFSETQ. V was clipped by 4 bases and J by 7 bases; unmatched bases: 6. DNA of the CDR3: TGCGCCAGCAGCATAGGACAGGGGACGCAGCCCCAGCATTTT. This translates into CASSIGQGTQPQHF.

The J gene is TRBJ2-7, the V gene TRBV9; 9 nucleotides agree with TRBD1. In germline, CDR1 is SGDLS, CDR2 YYNGEE. This CDR3 region has 13 residues. V lost 3 bases and J lost 7; bases outside the gene matches: 5. This CDR3 reads CASSAPGTGEQYF. CDR3 nucleotide sequence: TGTGCCAGCAGCGCGCCTGGGACAGGGGAGCAGTACTTC.

This clonotype was counted at least ten times. The chain is built from TRBV12-3 or TRBV12-4 and TRBJ2-7; D call uncertain. The CDR3 runs 13 residues. V lost 8 bases and J lost 6, with 17 bases in between. The CDR3: CASRDRWASEQYF. CDR3 DNA sequence: TGTGCCAGCCGAGATCGATGGGCCTCCGAGCAGTACTTC.

The J gene is TRBJ1-2, the V gene TRBV3-1; D perhaps matches TRBD1 (6 bases). Per germline, CDR1 LGHDT and CDR2 YNNKEL (reference sequence). The CDR3 runs to 14 residues. Trimming stripped 0 bases from V and 7 bases from J, with 12 bases between. CDR3 DNA sequence: TGTGCCAGCAGCCAAGAGGCAGGGGCTGCTGGCTACACCTTC. It specifies CASSQEAGAAGYTF.

This chain links TRBV6-5 with TRBJ1-2, with a weak D call TRBD1 (6 bases). V dropped 4 bases and J dropped 4 bases, with 13 bases sitting between them. CDR3 size: 14 residues. The germline CDR1 and CDR2 sequences are MNHEY and SVGAGI. The CDR3: CASSLETGPYGYTF. The CDR3 DNA sequence: TGTGCCAGCAGTTTAGAGACAGGACCCTATGGCTACACCTTC.

This clonotype has ten or more counts. The V gene is TRBV20-1, the J gene TRBJ2-1; 10 bases match TRBD2. Germline lookup yields CDR1 DFQATT and CDR2 SNEGSKA (reference sequence). The CDR3 covers 14 residues. After removal of 6 bases from V and 8 bases from J, the junction contained 10 bases not matched to a gene. CDR3 DNA sequence: TGCAGTGCCGTTCCTAGCGGGAGTAGGTATGAGCAGTTCTTC. This translates into CSAVPSGSRYEQFF.

The chain uses TRBV18 and TRBJ2-7, with D unclear. This CDR3 has 13 amino acids. Germline V gene sequence: CDR1 KGHSH, CDR2 LQKENI. The V end was cut by 3 bases, the J end by 2 bases, with 8 bases between. The CDR3 reads CASSPTVTYEQYF. CDR3 nucleotide sequence: TGTGCCAGCTCACCGACGGTTACCTACGAGCAGTACTTC.

This chain links TRBV7-9 with TRBJ1-2; D call uncertain. Trimming stripped 5 bases from V and 2 bases from J, with 9 bases between. Germline V gene lookup returns CDR1 SEHNR and CDR2 FQNEAQ (reference sequence). The CDR3 runs 13 residues. Written as DNA, the CDR3 is TGTGCCAGCAGCCAGGAGATCAACTATGGCTACACCTTC. It codes for CASSQEINYGYTF.

The V call is TRBV9, the J call TRBJ1-6, with 7 bases lining up with TRBD1. The CDR3 runs to 17 residues. V lost 4 bases and J lost 2; bases outside the gene matches: 9. The germline V gene has CDR1 SGDLS and CDR2 YYNGEE. The CDR3 loop reads CASSPRQGGAYNSPLHF. CDR3 DNA: TGTGCCAGCAGCCCACGACAGGGAGGGGCCTATAATTCACCCCTCCACTTT.

This rearrangement joins TRBV20-1 to TRBJ2-1; 8 nucleotides align to TRBD2. This CDR3 region has 15 residues. Germline CDR1 reads DFQATT; CDR2 reads SNEGSKA (reference sequence). With 0 bases clipped from V and 3 bases from J, the junction kept 4 bases outside the gene matches. DNA of the CDR3: TGCAGTGCTAGAGATATAGCGGGAAGCTACAATGAGCAGTTCTTC. This codes for CSARDIAGSYNEQFF.

This clonotype was found many times. The V and J genes are TRBV5-1 and TRBJ1-2; D unclear. Trimming pared 4 bases from V and 2 bases from J, leaving 15 bases between. The CDR3 is 15 residues long. CDR1 is SGHRS and CDR2 is YFSETQ in the germline V gene. The CDR3 bases are TGCGCCAGCAGCGCCCTCGGGATTACGAACTATGGCTACACCTTC. Residues: CASSALGITNYGYTF.

The table lists this clonotype with many counts. The J gene is TRBJ2-3, the V gene TRBV6-1; 10 bases line up with TRBD1. Per germline, CDR1 MNHNS and CDR2 SASEGT. The CDR3 totals 16 residues. After removal of 2 bases from V and 3 bases from J, the junction contained 5 bases not matched to a gene. As DNA, the CDR3 is TGTGCCAGCAGTGAACGTCGGACAGGGGGTACAGATACGCAGTATTTT. This sequence encodes CASSERRTGGTDTQYF.

There are a few counts of this clonotype. The V gene is TRBV7-9, the J gene TRBJ1-6, with D perhaps TRBD1 (6 bases). Germline CDR1 is SEHNR and CDR2 is FQNEAQ (reference sequence). This CDR3 comprises 14 residues. Trimming shortened V by 5 bases and J by 6 bases, and 11 bases separated the two germline ends. The CDR3 here is CASSGQPSNSPLHF. CDR3 DNA sequence: TGTGCCAGCAGCGGACAGCCTAGTAATTCACCCCTCCACTTT. The full variable domain, in which reference TRBV7-9 and TRBJ1-6 provide the parts outside the CDR3, is DTGVSQNPRHKITKRGQNVTFRCDPISEHNRLYWYRQTLGQGPEFLTYFQNEAQLEKSRLLSDRFSAERPKGSFSTLEIQRTEQGDSAMYLCASSGQPSNSPLHFGNGTRLTVT.

This clonotype was picked up many times. The CDR3 loop reads CSVETRYYEQYF. CDR3 DNA: TGCAGCGTTGAGACCAGGTACTACGAGCAGTACTTC. The chain carries TRBV29-1 and TRBJ2-7, with D hard to call. Trimming took off 3 bases at V and 3 bases at J, with 9 bases between the two ends. Germline V gives CDR1 SQVTM, CDR2 ANQGSEA. The CDR3 runs to 12 residues.

This clonotype was observed a handful of times. CDR3 bases: TGTGCCATCAGTGAGTCGGGACAGCAGCATGGCTACACCTTC. It yields the protein CAISESGQQHGYTF. This sequence joins TRBV10-3 and TRBJ1-2, with 7 bases identical to TRBD1. Germline loops: CDR1 ENHRY, CDR2 SYGVKD. The CDR3 spans 14 residues. V lost 0 bases and J lost 6; bases outside the gene matches: 4.